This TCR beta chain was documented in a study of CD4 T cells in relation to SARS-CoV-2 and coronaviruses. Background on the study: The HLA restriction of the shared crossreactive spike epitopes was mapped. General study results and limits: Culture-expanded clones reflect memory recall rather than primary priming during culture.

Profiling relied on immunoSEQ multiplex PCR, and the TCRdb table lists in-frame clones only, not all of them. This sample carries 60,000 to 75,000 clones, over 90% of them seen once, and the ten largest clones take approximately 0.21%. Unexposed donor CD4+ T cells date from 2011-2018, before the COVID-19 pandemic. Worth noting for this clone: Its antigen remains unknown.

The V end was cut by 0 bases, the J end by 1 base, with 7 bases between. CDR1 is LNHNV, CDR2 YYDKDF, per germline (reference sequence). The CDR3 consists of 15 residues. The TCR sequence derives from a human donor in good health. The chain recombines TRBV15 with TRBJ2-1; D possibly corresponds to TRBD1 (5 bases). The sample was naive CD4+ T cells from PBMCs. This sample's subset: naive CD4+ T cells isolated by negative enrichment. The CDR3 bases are TGTGCCACCAGCAGAGATCAGGGATCCTACAATGAGCAGTTCTTC. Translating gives CATSRDQGSYNEQFF.